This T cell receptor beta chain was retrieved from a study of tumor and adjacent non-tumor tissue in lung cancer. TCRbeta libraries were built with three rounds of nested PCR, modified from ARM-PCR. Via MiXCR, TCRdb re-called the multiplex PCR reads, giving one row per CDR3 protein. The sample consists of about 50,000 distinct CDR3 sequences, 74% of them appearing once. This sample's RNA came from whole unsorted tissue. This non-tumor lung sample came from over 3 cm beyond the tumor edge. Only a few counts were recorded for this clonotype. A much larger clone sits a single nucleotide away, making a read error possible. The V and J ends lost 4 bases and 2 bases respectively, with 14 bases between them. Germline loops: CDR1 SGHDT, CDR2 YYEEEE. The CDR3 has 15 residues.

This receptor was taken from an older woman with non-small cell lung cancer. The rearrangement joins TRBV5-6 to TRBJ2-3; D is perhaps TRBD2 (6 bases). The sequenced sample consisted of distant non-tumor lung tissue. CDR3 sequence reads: CASSRTSLDTDTQYF. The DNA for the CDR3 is TGTGCCAGCAGCCGTACTAGCTTGGACACAGATACGCAGTATTTT. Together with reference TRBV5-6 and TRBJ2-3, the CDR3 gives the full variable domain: DAGVTQSPTHLIKTRGQQVTLRCSPKSGHDTVSWYQQALGQGPQFIFQYYEEEERQRGNFPDRFSGHQFPNYSSELNVNALLLGDSALYLCASSRTSLDTDTQYFGPGTRLTVL.